The next 13 T cell receptor beta chains were all read from a single sample in a study of regulatory T cells in long-lasting Graves disease (dated by TCRdb to the early 2020s). Library construction relied on multiplex PCR. These reads were obtained on an Illumina HiSeq 4000. iRepertoire HTBI primers and Arm-PCR amplification of CDR3 regions were used to construct TCR beta libraries. TCRdb reprocessed the public reads (quality trimming at Q25 with fastp, clone calling with MiXCR) and kept in-frame beta chains. For every CDR3 protein sequence, its rows merge into one entry that carries the most common genes and DNA. The table for this sample lists 500,000 to 700,000 distinct CDR3 sequences; 15% to 20% of them were counted only once. The top ten constitute roughly 18% of the sample. Explained via the paper, the time point label denotes: newly diagnosed GD, antithyroid drugs for less than 3 months. RNA was extracted from PBMCs in TRIzol for both TCR sequencing and RNA sequencing.

This same sample was also part of a study on T cells in Graves' hyperthyroidism and ophthalmopathy.

This material consisted of peripheral blood mononuclear cells (PBMCs), taken at new diagnosis, from a patient treated with antithyroid drugs. Receptors were obtained from a woman aged 25 to 39 with Graves disease. Donor details come from another sample of the same person, matched by shared clones.

Only a few counts were recorded for this clonotype. This chain joins TRBV25-1 and TRBJ2-7, with a tentative D call TRBD1 (6 bases). The V and J ends lost 8 bases and 2 bases respectively, with 16 bases between them. The CDR3 length is 14 residues. CDR1 is MGHDK and CDR2 is SYGVNS in the germline V gene. CDR3 DNA sequence: TGTGCCAGCCAAAAACAGGGTTCAACCTACGAGCAGTACTTC. Translated: CASQKQGSTYEQYF.

Only a few counts were recorded for this clonotype. The gene calls are TRBV10-3 and TRBJ1-2; D perhaps matches TRBD1 (5 bases). Germline V CDR1 and CDR2: ENHRY, SYGVKD. There are 13 residues in the CDR3. The ends were cut back, 8 bases at V and 5 bases at J, with 15 bases in the middle. CDR3 sequence reads: CAISERQGYGYTF. The CDR3 coding sequence is TGTGCCATCTCAGAGAGGCAGGGTTATGGCTACACCTTC.

There are many counts of this clonotype. V and J are TRBV3-1 and TRBJ1-2; D unresolved. V shed 1 base and J shed 8 bases, with 8 bases lying between them. This CDR3 spans 12 amino acids. Germline values: CDR1 LGHDT, CDR2 YNNKEL (reference sequence). The CDR3 loop is CASSQVSRGYTF. In DNA form, the CDR3 reads TGTGCCAGCAGCCAAGTGTCCCGCGGCTACACCTTC.

V gene TRBV7-2 combines with J gene TRBJ2-3; a weak D match, TRBD2 (5 bases). The CDR3 loop spans 11 amino acids. Trimming stripped 6 bases from V and 11 bases from J, with 12 bases between. In germline, CDR1 is SGHTA, CDR2 FQGNSA. The CDR3: CASSSRDGQYF. For the CDR3, the DNA is TGTGCCAGCAGTTCCCGGGATGGGCAGTATTTT.

In its sample, this clonotype was seen a few times. V usage is TRBV6-1 and J usage is TRBJ2-5; D perhaps matches TRBD2 (6 bases). Trimming removed 6 bases from V and 2 bases from J, with 16 bases in between. CDR3 size: 15 residues. Looked up from germline, CDR1 is MNHNS and CDR2 is SASEGT. This CDR3 reads CASRPTRVGQETQYF. The CDR3 DNA is TGTGCCAGCAGGCCGACTAGAGTTGGGCAAGAGACCCAGTACTTC.

This clonotype was observed a handful of times. V and J are TRBV6-1 and TRBJ1-5; D is unresolved. CDR1 MNHNS and CDR2 SASEGT come from the germline V gene. V was trimmed by 6 bases and J by 7 bases, leaving 13 bases between them. The length of the CDR3 is 13 residues. CDR3 amino acids: CASRVKYWQPQHF. CDR3 DNA: TGTGCCAGCAGGGTTAAGTATTGGCAGCCCCAGCATTTT.

This clonotype occurred a few times. The chain couples TRBV27 to TRBJ1-4; perhaps TRBD1 as D (6 bases). The length of the CDR3 is 17 residues. V was trimmed by 6 bases and J by 0 bases, leaving 17 bases between them. Germline V lookup: CDR1 MNHEY, CDR2 SMNVEV (reference sequence). The CDR3 loop is CASSVGGWYSTNEKLFF. Written as DNA, the CDR3 is TGTGCCAGCAGCGTGGGGGGCTGGTACTCAACTAATGAAAAACTGTTTTTT.

The table lists this clonotype with a few counts. The J gene is TRBJ2-7, the V gene TRBV4-1, with 8 bases lining up with TRBD1. The CDR3 runs 15 residues. Germline loops: CDR1 MGHRA, CDR2 YSYEKL. V dropped 1 base and J dropped 2; count of bases not matched to a gene: 4. The CDR3 region has the DNA TGCGCCAGCAGCCAAGGGACAGGGATTACCTACGAGCAGTACTTC. It is translated as CASSQGTGITYEQYF.

The rearrangement links TRBV2 to TRBJ2-6, with D perhaps TRBD1 (5 bases). The V gene lost 9 bases and the J gene lost 0 bases, with 15 bases spanning the gap. CDR1 is SNHLY and CDR2 is FYNNEI in the germline V gene. This CDR3 region has 16 residues. The DNA of the CDR3 is TGTGCCAGTAGACAGAGCCTCGGCTCTGGGGCCAACGTCCTGACTTTC. Residues: CASRQSLGSGANVLTF.

With respect to this clonotype: An end of the junction does not agree with germline; a read error may underlie this. This chain joins TRBV20-1 and TRBJ1-6, with D hard to call. Germline lookup yields CDR1 DFQATT and CDR2 SNEGSKA (reference sequence). CDR3 size: 15 residues. CDR3 nucleotide sequence: TGCAGTGCTAGGGGTGGAGCGACGGGAGATTCATCCCTCCACTTT. It is translated as CSARGGATGDSSLHF.

The chain employs TRBV19 and TRBJ2-7, with TRBD1 matching 11 bases. The CDR3 sequence is 15 residues long. V shed 8 bases, J shed 2 bases, and the junction held 8 bases outside the gene matches. Germline CDR1 LNHDA, CDR2 SQIVND (reference sequence). CDR3 DNA: TGTGCCAGTCGAGCTGGACAGGGGGCCGCCTACGAGCAGTACTTC. Translating gives CASRAGQGAAYEQYF.

This clonotype has just a few counts. This chain links TRBV18 with TRBJ2-1; 12 positions match TRBD2. This CDR3 is built from 15 residues. Germline V gene lookup returns CDR1 KGHSH and CDR2 LQKENI. Trimming took 2 bases from V and 9 from J; bases not matched to a gene: 5. The CDR3 spells CASSPTTSGSIEQFF. In DNA form, the CDR3 reads TGTGCCAGCTCACCAACGACTAGCGGGAGTATTGAGCAGTTCTTC.

CDR3 region: CADRQGLNSGANVLTF. The DNA for the CDR3 is TGTGCCGACAGACAGGGGCTTAACTCTGGGGCCAACGTCCTGACTTTC. The chain employs TRBV24-1 and TRBJ2-6; 8 nucleotides line up with TRBD1. Germline-derived CDR1 and CDR2 are KGHDR and SFDVKD. The CDR3 is 16 residues long. Trimming removed 12 bases from V and 0 bases from J; junction bases left unmatched: 9.